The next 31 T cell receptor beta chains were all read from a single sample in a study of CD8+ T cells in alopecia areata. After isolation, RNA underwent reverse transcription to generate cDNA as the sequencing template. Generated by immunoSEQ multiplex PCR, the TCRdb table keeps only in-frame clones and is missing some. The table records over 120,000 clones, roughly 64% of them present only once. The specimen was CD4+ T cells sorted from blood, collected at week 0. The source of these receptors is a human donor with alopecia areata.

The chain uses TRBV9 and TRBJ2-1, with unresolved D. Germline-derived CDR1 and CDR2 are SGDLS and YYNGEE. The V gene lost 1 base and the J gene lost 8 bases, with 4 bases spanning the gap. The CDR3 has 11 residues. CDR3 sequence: CASSVSDEQFF. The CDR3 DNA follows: TGTGCCAGCAGCGTAAGCGATGAGCAGTTCTTC.

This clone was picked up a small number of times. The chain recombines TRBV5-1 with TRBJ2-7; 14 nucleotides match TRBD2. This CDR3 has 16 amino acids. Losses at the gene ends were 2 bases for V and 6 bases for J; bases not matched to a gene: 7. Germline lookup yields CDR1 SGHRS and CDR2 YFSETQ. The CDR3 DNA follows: TGCGCCAGCAGCTTAATGACTAGCGGGGGGGCCGCCGAGCAGTACTTC. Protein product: CASSLMTSGGAAEQYF.

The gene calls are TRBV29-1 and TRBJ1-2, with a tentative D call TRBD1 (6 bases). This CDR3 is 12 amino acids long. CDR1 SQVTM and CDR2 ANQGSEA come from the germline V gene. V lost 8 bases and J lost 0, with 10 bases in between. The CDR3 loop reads CSPWTANYGYTF. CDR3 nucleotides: TGCAGCCCCTGGACAGCTAACTATGGCTACACCTTC.

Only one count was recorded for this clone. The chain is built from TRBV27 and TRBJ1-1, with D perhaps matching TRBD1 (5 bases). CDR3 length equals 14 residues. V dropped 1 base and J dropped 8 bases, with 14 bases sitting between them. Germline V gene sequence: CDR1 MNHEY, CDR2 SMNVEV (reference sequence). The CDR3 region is CASSLYRQPLEAFF. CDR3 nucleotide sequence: TGTGCCAGCAGTTTATATAGACAGCCTTTGGAAGCTTTCTTT.

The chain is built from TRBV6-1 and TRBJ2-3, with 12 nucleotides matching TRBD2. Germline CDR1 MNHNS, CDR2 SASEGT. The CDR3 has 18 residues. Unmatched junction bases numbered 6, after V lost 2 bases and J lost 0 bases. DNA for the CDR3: TGTGCCAGCAGTGAAAGGCTAGCGGGGGGGGATAGCACAGATACGCAGTATTTT. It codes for CASSERLAGGDSTDTQYF.

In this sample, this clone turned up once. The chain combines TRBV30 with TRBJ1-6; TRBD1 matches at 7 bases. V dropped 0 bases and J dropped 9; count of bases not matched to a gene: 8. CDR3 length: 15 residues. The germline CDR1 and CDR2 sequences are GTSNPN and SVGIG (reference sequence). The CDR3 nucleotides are TGTGCCTGGAGTGTGGACAGGACTTTGTCTTCACCCCTCCACTTT. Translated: CAWSVDRTLSSPLHF.

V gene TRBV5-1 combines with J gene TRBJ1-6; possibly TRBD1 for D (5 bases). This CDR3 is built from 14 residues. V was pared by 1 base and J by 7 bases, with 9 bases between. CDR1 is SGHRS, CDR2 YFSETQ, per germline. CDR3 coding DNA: TGCGCCAGCAGCTTGTCGAGACAGAATTCACCCCTCCACTTT. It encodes CASSLSRQNSPLHF.

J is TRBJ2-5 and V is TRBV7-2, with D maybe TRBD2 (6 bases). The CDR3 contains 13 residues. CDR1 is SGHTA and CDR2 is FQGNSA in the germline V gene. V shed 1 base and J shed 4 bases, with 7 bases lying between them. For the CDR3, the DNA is TGTGCCAGCAGCTTAGGAGCGGGAGAGACCCAGTACTTC. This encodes CASSLGAGETQYF. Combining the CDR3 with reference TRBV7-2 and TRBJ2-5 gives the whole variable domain GAGVSQSPSNKVTEKGKDVELRCDPISGHTALYWYRQSLGQGLEFLIYFQGNSAPDKSGLPSDRFSAERTGGSVSTLTIQRTQQEDSAVYLCASSLGAGETQYFGPGTRLLVL.

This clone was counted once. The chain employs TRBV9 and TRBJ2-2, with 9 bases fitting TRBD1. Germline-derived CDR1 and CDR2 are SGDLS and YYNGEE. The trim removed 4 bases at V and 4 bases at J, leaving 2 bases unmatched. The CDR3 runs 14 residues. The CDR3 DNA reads TGTGCCAGCAGCACGGGACAGGGCACCGGGGAGCTGTTTTTT. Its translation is CASSTGQGTGELFF.

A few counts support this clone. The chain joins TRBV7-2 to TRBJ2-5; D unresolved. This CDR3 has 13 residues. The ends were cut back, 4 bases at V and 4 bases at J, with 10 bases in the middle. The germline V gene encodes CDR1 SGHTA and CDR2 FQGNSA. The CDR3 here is CASSSLFGETQYF. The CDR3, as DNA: TGTGCCAGCAGCTCGCTCTTTGGAGAGACCCAGTACTTC.

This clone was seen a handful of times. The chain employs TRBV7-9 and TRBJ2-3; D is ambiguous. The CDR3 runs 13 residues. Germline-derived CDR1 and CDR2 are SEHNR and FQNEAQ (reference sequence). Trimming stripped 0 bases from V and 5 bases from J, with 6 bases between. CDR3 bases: TGTGCCAGCAGCTTAGCTGGTCAAGATACGCAGTATTTT. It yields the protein CASSLAGQDTQYF.

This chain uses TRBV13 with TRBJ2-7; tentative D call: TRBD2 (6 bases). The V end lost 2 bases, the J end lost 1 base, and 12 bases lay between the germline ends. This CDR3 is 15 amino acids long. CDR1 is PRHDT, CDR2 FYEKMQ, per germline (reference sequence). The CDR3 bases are TGTGCCAGCAGCTTATATAGCGGAGGTTCCTACGAGCAGTACTTC. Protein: CASSLYSGGSYEQYF.

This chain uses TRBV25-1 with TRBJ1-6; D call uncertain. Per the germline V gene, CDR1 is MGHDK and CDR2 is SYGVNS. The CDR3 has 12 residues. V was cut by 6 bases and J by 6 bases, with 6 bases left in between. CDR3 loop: CASRGSNSPLHF. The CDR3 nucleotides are TGTGCCAGCAGGGGCAGTAATTCACCCCTCCACTTT. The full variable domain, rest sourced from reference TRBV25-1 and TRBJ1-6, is EADIYQTPRYLVIGTGKKITLECSQTMGHDKMYWYQQDPGMELHLIHYSYGVNSTEKGDLSSESTVSRIRTEHFPLTLESARPSHTSQYLCASRGSNSPLHFGNGTRLTVT.

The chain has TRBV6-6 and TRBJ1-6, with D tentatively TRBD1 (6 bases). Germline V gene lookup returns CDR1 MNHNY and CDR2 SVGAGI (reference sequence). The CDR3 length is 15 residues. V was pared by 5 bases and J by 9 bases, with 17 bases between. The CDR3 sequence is CASSTQGIESSPLHF. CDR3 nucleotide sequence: TGTGCCAGCAGTACCCAGGGGATCGAGAGTTCACCCCTCCACTTT.

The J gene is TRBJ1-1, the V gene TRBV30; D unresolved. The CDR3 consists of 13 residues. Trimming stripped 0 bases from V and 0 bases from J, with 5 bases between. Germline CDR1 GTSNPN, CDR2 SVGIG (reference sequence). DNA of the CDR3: TGTGCCTGGAGTGTACTAATGAACACTGAAGCTTTCTTT. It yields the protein CAWSVLMNTEAFF.

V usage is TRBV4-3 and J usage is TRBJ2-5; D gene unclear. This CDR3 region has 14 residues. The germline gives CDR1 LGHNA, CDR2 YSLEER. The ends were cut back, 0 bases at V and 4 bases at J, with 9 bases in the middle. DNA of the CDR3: TGCGCCAGCAGCCAAGATGTTGGCCTAGAGACCCAGTACTTC. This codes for CASSQDVGLETQYF.

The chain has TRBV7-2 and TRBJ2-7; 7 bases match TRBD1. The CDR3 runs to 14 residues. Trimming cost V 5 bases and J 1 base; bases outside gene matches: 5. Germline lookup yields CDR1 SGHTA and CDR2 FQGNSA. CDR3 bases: TGTGCCAGCAGCGCTGGACAGGCATCCTACGAGCAGTACTTC. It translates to CASSAGQASYEQYF. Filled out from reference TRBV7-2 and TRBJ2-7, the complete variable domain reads GAGVSQSPSNKVTEKGKDVELRCDPISGHTALYWYRQSLGQGLEFLIYFQGNSAPDKSGLPSDRFSAERTGGSVSTLTIQRTQQEDSAVYLCASSAGQASYEQYFGPGTRLTVT.

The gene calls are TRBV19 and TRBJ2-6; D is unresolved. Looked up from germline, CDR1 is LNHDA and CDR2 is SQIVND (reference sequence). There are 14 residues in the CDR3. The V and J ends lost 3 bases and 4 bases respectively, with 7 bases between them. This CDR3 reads CASSMFSGANVLTF. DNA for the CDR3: TGTGCCAGTAGTATGTTCTCCGGGGCCAACGTCCTGACTTTC.

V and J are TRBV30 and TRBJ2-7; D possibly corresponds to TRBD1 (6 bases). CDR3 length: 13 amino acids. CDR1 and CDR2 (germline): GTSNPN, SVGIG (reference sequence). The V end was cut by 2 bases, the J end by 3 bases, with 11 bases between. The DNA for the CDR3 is TGTGCCTGGAGTCAGGACAGTGTCTACGAGCAGTACTTC. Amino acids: CAWSQDSVYEQYF. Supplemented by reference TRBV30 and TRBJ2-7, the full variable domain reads SQTIHQWPATLVQPVGSPLSLECTVEGTSNPNLYWYRQAAGRGLQLLFYSVGIGQISSEVPQNLSASRPQDRQFILSSKKLLLSDSGFYLCAWSQDSVYEQYFGPGTRLTVT.

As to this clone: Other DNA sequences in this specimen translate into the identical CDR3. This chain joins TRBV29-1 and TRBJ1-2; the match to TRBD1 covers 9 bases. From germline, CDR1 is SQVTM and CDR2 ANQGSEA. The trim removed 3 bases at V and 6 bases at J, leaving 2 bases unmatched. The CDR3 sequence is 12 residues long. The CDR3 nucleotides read TGCAGCGTTGATCGGACAGGGGATGGCTACACCTTC. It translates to CSVDRTGDGYTF.

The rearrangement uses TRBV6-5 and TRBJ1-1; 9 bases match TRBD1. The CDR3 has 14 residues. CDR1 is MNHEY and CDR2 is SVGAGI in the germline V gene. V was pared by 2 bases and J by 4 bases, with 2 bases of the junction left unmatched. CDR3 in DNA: TGTGCCAGCAGTTACAGGGACAGGGTCACTGAAGCTTTCTTT. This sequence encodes CASSYRDRVTEAFF.

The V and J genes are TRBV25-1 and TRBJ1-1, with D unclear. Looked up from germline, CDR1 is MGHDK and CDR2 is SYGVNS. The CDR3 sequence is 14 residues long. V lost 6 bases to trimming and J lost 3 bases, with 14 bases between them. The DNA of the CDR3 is TGTGCCAGCAGCCAGAGGTCGAGTCACACTGAAGCTTTCTTT. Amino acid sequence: CASSQRSSHTEAFF.

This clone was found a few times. The CDR3 DNA reads TGTGCCATCAGGACCGGGCGTGGGGCTGGCACAGATACGCAGTATTTT. It specifies CAIRTGRGAGTDTQYF. This chain joins TRBV10-3 and TRBJ2-3, with D possibly being TRBD1 (5 bases). CDR3 length: 16 amino acids. V dropped 6 bases and J dropped 1 base, with 17 bases sitting between them. Germline V lookup: CDR1 ENHRY, CDR2 SYGVKD.

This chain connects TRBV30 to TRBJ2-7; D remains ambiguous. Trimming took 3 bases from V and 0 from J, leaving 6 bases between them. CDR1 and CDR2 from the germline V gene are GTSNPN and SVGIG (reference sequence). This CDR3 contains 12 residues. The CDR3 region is CAWRQTSYEQYF. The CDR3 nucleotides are TGTGCCTGGAGGCAGACCTCCTACGAGCAGTACTTC.

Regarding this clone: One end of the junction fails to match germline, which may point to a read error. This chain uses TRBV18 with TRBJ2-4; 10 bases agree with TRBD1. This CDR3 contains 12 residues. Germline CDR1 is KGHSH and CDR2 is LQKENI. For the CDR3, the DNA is TGTGCCAGCTCACATCCTGGGACAGGGGTAAACTTC. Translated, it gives CASSHPGTGVNF.

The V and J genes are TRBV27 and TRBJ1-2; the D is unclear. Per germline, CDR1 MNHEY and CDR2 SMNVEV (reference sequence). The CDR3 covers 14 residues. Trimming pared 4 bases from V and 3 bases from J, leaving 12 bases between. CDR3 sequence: CASSSGGIDYGYTF. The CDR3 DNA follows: TGTGCCAGCAGTTCTGGAGGGATCGACTATGGCTACACCTTC.

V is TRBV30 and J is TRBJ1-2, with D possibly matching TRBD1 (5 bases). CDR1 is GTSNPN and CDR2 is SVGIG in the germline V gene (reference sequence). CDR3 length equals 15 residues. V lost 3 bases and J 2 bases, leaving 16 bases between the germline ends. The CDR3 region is CAWSQTRVSNYGYTF. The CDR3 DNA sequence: TGTGCCTGGAGCCAAACCAGGGTGTCCAACTATGGCTACACCTTC.

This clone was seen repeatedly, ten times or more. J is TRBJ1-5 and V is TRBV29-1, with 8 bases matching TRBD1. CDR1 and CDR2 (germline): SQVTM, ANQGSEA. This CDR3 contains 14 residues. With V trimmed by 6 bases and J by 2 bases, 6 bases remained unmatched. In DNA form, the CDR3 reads TGCAGCGTCCTGCAGGGGGCGGGCAATCAGCCCCAGCATTTT. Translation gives CSVLQGAGNQPQHF. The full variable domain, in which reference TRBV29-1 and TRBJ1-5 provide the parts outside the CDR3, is SAVISQKPSRDICQRGTSLTIQCQVDSQVTMMFWYRQQPGQSLTLIATANQGSEATYESGFVIDKFPISRPNLTFSTLTVSNMSPEDSSIYLCSVLQGAGNQPQHFGDGTRLSIL.

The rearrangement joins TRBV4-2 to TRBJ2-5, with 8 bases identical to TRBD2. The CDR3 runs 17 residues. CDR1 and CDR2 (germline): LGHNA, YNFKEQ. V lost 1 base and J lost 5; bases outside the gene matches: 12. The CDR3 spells CASSQVGTGGASETQYF. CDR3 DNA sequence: TGTGCCAGCAGCCAAGTCGGCACCGGGGGGGCCTCGGAGACCCAGTACTTC.

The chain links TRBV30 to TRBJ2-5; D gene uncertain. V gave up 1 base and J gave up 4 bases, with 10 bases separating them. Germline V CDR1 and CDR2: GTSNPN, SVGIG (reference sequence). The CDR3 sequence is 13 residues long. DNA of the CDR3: TGTGCCTGGAGTGGGGCCGTGGCAGAGACCCAGTACTTC. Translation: CAWSGAVAETQYF.

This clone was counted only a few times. CDR3 sequence reads: CATKPGQGNQPQHF. In nucleotides, the CDR3 is TGTGCCACCAAACCCGGACAGGGAAATCAGCCCCAGCATTTT. This chain uses TRBV27 with TRBJ1-5; 8 positions match TRBD1. The V and J ends lost 10 bases and 4 bases, in that order; junction bases with no gene match: 9. CDR3 size: 14 residues. CDR1 and CDR2 from the germline V gene are MNHEY and SMNVEV (reference sequence).